This TCR beta chain was sequenced during a study of a mutant IDH1 vaccine in newly diagnosed glioma. Described time point: week 47, end of study. The investigators gave 300 ug of mutant IDH1 20-mer peptide in each vaccine dose, together with topical imiquimod. TCRdb's copy holds only in-frame clones and misses some; the assay was immunoSEQ multiplex PCR. Here the sample spans 55,000 to 65,000 clones, roughly 76% being singletons. Remarks on this clone: Its target is not known.

The CDR3 is 11 amino acids. V lost 5 bases, J lost 1 base, and 5 bases lay in between. From germline, CDR1 is DFQATT and CDR2 SNEGSKA (reference sequence). Here the sequenced sample was PBMCs, taken from a glioma patient whose treatment included an IDH1 peptide vaccine. The sequence was collected from a man over 45 with glioma. The J gene is TRBJ1-1, the V gene TRBV20-1; D is ambiguous. The CDR3 DNA follows: TGCAGTGCTTATTGGAACACTGAAGCTTTCTTT. Protein product: CSAYWNTEAFF.